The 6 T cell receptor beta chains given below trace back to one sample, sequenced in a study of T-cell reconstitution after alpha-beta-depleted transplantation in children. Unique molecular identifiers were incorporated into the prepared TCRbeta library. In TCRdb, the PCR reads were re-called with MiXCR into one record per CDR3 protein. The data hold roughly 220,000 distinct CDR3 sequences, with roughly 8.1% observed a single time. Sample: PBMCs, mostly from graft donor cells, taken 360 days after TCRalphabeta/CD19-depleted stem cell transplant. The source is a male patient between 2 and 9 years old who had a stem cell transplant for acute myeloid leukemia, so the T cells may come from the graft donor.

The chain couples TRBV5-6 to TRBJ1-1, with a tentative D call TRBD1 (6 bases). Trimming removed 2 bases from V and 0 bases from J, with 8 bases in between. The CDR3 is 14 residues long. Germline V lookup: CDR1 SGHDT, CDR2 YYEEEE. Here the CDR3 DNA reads TGTGCCAGCAGCTTCGGACAGTTGAACACTGAAGCTTTCTTT. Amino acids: CASSFGQLNTEAFF.

The DNA of the CDR3 is TGCGCCAGCAGCTTGGCAATTCCTTACAATGAGCAGTTCTTC. Translation gives CASSLAIPYNEQFF. This chain uses TRBV5-1 with TRBJ2-1, with D unclear. Germline CDR1 SGHRS, CDR2 YFSETQ. The CDR3 is made up of 14 amino acids. V was clipped by 0 bases and J by 4 bases, with 8 bases between them.

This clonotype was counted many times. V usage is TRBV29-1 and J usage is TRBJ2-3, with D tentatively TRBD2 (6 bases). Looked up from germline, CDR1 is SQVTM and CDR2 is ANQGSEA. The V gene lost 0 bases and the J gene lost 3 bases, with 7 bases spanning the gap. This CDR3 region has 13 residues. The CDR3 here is CSVEERGTDTQYF. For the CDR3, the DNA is TGCAGCGTTGAAGAACGGGGGACAGATACGCAGTATTTT.

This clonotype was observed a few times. CDR3: CASSRGQGARYF. The DNA of the CDR3 is TGTGCCAGCAGTCGCGGACAGGGGGCGCGGTACTTC. The chain links TRBV6-2 or TRBV6-3 to TRBJ2-4; 11 positions match TRBD1. The germline V gene has CDR1 MNHEY and CDR2 SVGEGT. The CDR3 extends over 12 amino acids. J lost 15 bases, V lost 5 bases, and 6 bases had no gene match.

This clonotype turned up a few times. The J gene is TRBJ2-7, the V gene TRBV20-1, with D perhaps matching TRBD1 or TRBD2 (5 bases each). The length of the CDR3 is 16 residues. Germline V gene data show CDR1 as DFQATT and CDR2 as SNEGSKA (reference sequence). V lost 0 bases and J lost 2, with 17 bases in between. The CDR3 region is CSARDWTRDPTYEQYF. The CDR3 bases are TGCAGTGCTAGAGATTGGACTCGGGACCCCACCTACGAGCAGTACTTC.

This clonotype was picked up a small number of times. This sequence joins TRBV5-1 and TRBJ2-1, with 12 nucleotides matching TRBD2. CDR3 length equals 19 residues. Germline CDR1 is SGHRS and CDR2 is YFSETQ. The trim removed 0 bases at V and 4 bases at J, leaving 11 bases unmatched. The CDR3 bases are TGCGCCAGCAGCTTGGGGGGGTTCTCCCTAGCGGGAGGGTACAATGAGCAGTTCTTC. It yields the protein CASSLGGFSLAGGYNEQFF.